A single sample is the source of the 26 T cell receptor beta chains below, sequenced in a study of memory CD4+ T cells and cytomegalovirus serostatus. The sort gate was single viable CD3+CD4+CD8-CD45RO+ cells for memory CD4+ T cells. Only in-frame clones appear in the TCRdb table, and some are missing; sequencing was by immunoSEQ multiplex PCR. The sample includes about 38,000 clones, roughly 85% seen only once; the top ten take approximately 5%. Sequenced material: memory CD4+ T cells from blood. The receptors were sampled from an adult in good health and CMV-seropositive.

The sample holds a few counts of this clone. The V gene is TRBV21-1, the J gene TRBJ2-7; the table's D call of TRBD1 was not tested on the DNA. TRBV21-1 is labeled a pseudogene. The CDR3 runs 18 residues. The CDR3 protein is CASSKVGLKDRVPYEQYF. DNA of the CDR3: TGTGCCAGCAGCAAAGTCGGGCTCAAGGACAGGGTACCCTACGAGCAGTACTTC.

The chain uses TRBV5-6 and TRBJ1-4; possibly TRBD1 for D (6 bases). This CDR3 contains 14 residues. Germline values: CDR1 SGHDT, CDR2 YYEEEE. Trimming shortened V by 1 base and J by 8 bases, and 12 bases separated the two germline ends. As DNA, the CDR3 is TGTGCCAGCAGCTTGAGGGGGGGAGGCGAAAAACTGTTTTTT. Translated: CASSLRGGGEKLFF.

This clone was seen more than once but under ten times. The V and J genes are TRBV5-1 and TRBJ2-7; D is uncertain. The CDR3 length is 14 residues. In germline, CDR1 is SGHRS, CDR2 YFSETQ. The V end lost 0 bases, the J end lost 6 bases, and 13 bases lay between the germline ends. CDR3 residues: CASSLGQESGEQYF. The CDR3 region has the DNA TGCGCCAGCAGCTTGGGGCAGGAATCCGGCGAGCAGTACTTC.

For the CDR3, the DNA is TGTGCCAGTAGCCGACCCACAGGGGTATACACTGAAGCTTTCTTT. The encoded protein is CASSRPTGVYTEAFF. V and J are TRBV19 and TRBJ1-1, with 7 bases fitting TRBD1. The V segment lost 6 bases and the J segment 3 bases; nucleotides outside the gene matches: 10. This CDR3 spans 15 amino acids. The germline V gene has CDR1 LNHDA and CDR2 SQIVND (reference sequence). Looking up the rest from reference TRBV19 and TRBJ1-1 gives the full variable domain: DGGITQSPKYLFRKEGQNVTLSCEQNLNHDAMYWYRQDPGQGLRLIYYSQIVNDFQKGDIAEGYSVSREKKESFPLTVTSAQKNPTAFYLCASSRPTGVYTEAFFGQGTRLTVV.

The chain has TRBV29-1 and TRBJ1-1, with a tentative D call TRBD1 (6 bases). Trimming removed 4 bases from V and 4 bases from J, with 13 bases in between. Germline V gene data show CDR1 as SQVTM and CDR2 as ANQGSEA. This CDR3 has 13 amino acids. The CDR3 bases are TGCAGCGTTGCCAGATACAGGGTCACTGAAGCTTTCTTT. It specifies CSVARYRVTEAFF.

The V and J genes are TRBV6-5 and TRBJ2-5; D may be TRBD1 (5 bases). V lost 10 bases and J 0 bases, leaving 15 bases between the germline ends. Germline V gene data show CDR1 as MNHEY and CDR2 as SVGAGI. The CDR3 spans 14 residues. The chain's CDR3 is CANSPRGYQETQYF. The CDR3 nucleotides are TGTGCCAACAGCCCTAGGGGTTACCAAGAGACCCAGTACTTC.

Comments on this clone: The same CDR3 arises from other DNA sequences in this sample as well. This chain joins TRBV10-3 and TRBJ2-5; maybe TRBD1 (6 bases). Germline CDR1 reads ENHRY; CDR2 reads SYGVKD. The germline V and J ends were trimmed by 5 bases and 5 bases, with 18 bases remaining between them. This CDR3 spans 15 amino acids. The chain's CDR3 is CAISLKTGGEETQYF. CDR3 coding DNA: TGTGCCATCAGTCTAAAGACAGGTGGAGAGGAGACCCAGTACTTC.

This clone was found a few times. The V and J genes are TRBV9 and TRBJ1-2; no clear D gene. V lost 4 bases, J lost 6 bases, and 10 bases lay in between. CDR3 length: 12 amino acids. CDR1 and CDR2 from the germline V gene are SGDLS and YYNGEE. The CDR3 loop is CASSPAFDGYTF. The CDR3 bases are TGTGCCAGCAGCCCTGCGTTTGATGGCTACACCTTC.

A single count supports this clone. The chain recombines TRBV18 with TRBJ2-7; D remains unclear. V lost 6 bases, J lost 5 bases, and 17 bases lay in between. This CDR3 spans 14 amino acids. Per germline, CDR1 KGHSH and CDR2 LQKENI. The CDR3 region is CASSLLGVENEQYF. CDR3 sequence (DNA): TGTGCCAGCTCTCTCCTTGGGGTCGAGAACGAGCAGTACTTC.

As to this clone: The sample carries other DNA sequences with the same CDR3. J is TRBJ1-6 and V is TRBV6-1; no clear D. V shed 4 bases and J shed 10 bases, with 8 bases lying between them. In germline, CDR1 is MNHNS, CDR2 SASEGT. The CDR3 spans 12 residues. CDR3 residues: CASSAGYSPLHF. CDR3 coding DNA: TGTGCCAGCAGTGCGGGGTACTCACCCCTCCACTTT.

This sequence joins TRBV5-1 and TRBJ2-5; 12 bases match TRBD2. Germline CDR1 reads SGHRS; CDR2 reads YFSETQ. With 4 bases clipped from V and 3 bases from J, the junction kept 7 bases outside the gene matches. The CDR3 sequence is 16 residues long. CDR3: CASSPGRLAGEETQYF. As DNA, the CDR3 is TGCGCCAGCAGCCCCGGGAGACTAGCGGGAGAAGAGACCCAGTACTTC.

This sequence joins TRBV6-5 and TRBJ1-2, with 8 bases lining up with TRBD1. The CDR3 runs 16 residues. The germline V gene has CDR1 MNHEY and CDR2 SVGAGI. The ends lost 1 base at V and 7 bases at J; junction bases unmatched: 11. The CDR3 DNA reads as TGTGCCAGCAGTTACTTCAACAGGGGGTCCCTCTCTGGCTACACCTTC. Its protein product is CASSYFNRGSLSGYTF.

The V call is TRBV6-5, the J call TRBJ2-7; D may be TRBD2 (6 bases). V was pared by 0 bases and J by 5 bases, with 14 bases between. This CDR3 has 15 residues. Germline V gives CDR1 MNHEY, CDR2 SVGAGI. CDR3 region: CASSYSSGGAHEQYF. CDR3 in DNA: TGTGCCAGCAGTTACTCGAGTGGCGGGGCCCACGAGCAGTACTTC.

The rearrangement uses TRBV7-2 and TRBJ1-2; 9 bases fit TRBD1. CDR1 and CDR2 from the germline V gene are SGHTA and FQGNSA. This CDR3 comprises 18 residues. The J segment lost 5 bases and the V segment lost 1 base, leaving 14 bases of the junction unmatched. In DNA, the CDR3 is TGTGCCAGCAGCTTAGGATCACAGGGGGCGGTCGGAAGATATGGCTACACCTTC. Its protein is CASSLGSQGAVGRYGYTF.

The chain has TRBV2 and TRBJ2-5; D is undetermined. Trimming cost V 5 bases and J 5 bases, with 3 bases left between them. Per germline, CDR1 SNHLY and CDR2 FYNNEI. This CDR3 is built from 10 residues. Here the CDR3 reads CASSLETQYF. DNA of the CDR3: TGTGCCAGCAGTCTTGAGACCCAGTACTTC.

The chain uses TRBV7-6 and TRBJ2-7; 7 nucleotides line up with TRBD2. Trimming took 5 bases from V and 0 from J; bases not matched to a gene: 10. The CDR3 is made up of 16 amino acids. CDR1 is SGHVS, CDR2 FNYEAQ, per germline. CDR3: CASSPQAGLTSYEQYF. CDR3 bases: TGTGCCAGCAGCCCGCAAGCGGGACTGACCTCCTACGAGCAGTACTTC. Filled out from reference TRBV7-6 and TRBJ2-7, the complete variable domain reads GAGVSQSPRYKVTKRGQDVALRCDPISGHVSLYWYRQALGQGPEFLTYFNYEAQQDKSGLPNDRFSAERPEGSISTLTIQRTEQRDSAMYRCASSPQAGLTSYEQYFGPGTRLTVT.

This clone has just a few counts. V usage is TRBV14 and J usage is TRBJ1-4; no firm D call. V lost 3 bases and J lost 5, with 13 bases in between. The CDR3 loop spans 15 amino acids. The germline CDR1 and CDR2 sequences are SGHDN and FVKESK. The CDR3 protein is CASSQISGLNEKLFF. CDR3 DNA sequence: TGTGCCAGCAGCCAGATTTCAGGCTTGAATGAAAAACTGTTTTTT. Variable domain in full (rest from reference TRBV14 and TRBJ1-4): EAGVTQFPSHSVIEKGQTVTLRCDPISGHDNLYWYRRVMGKEIKFLLHFVKESKQDESGMPNNRFLAERTGGTYSTLKVQPAELEDSGVYFCASSQISGLNEKLFFGSGTQLSVL.

The chain joins TRBV28 to TRBJ2-3; D may correspond to TRBD1 or TRBD2 (5 bases each). The CDR3 runs 15 residues. V shed 1 base and J shed 0 bases, with 8 bases lying between them. The germline V gene encodes CDR1 MDHEN and CDR2 SYDVKM. CDR3 protein: CASSLSGSSTDTQYF. CDR3 coding DNA: TGTGCCAGCAGTTTATCAGGGAGTAGCACAGATACGCAGTATTTT.

This clone has a handful of counts. The chain employs TRBV28 and TRBJ2-4, with TRBD1 identical over 7 bases. CDR1 is MDHEN, CDR2 SYDVKM, per germline. After removal of 5 bases from V and 6 bases from J, the junction contained 4 bases not matched to a gene. CDR3 length equals 13 residues. This CDR3 is CASSISGGNIQYF. DNA for the CDR3: TGTGCCAGCAGTATTTCAGGGGGAAACATTCAGTACTTC.

The chain joins TRBV10-2 to TRBJ2-7, with a weak D call TRBD2 (6 bases). The CDR3 runs 14 residues. CDR1 and CDR2 from the germline V gene are WSHSY and SAAADI. The ends were cut back, 0 bases at V and 3 bases at J, with 9 bases in the middle. The CDR3 DNA follows: TGCGCCAGCAGTGAGTCGGCGGGGATCTACGAGCAGTACTTC. Encoded protein: CASSESAGIYEQYF.

This chain connects TRBV5-8 to TRBJ2-3, with a tentative D call TRBD1 (5 bases). Trimming shortened V by 0 bases and J by 6 bases, and 11 bases separated the two germline ends. Germline CDR1 is SGHTS and CDR2 is YDEGEE. The CDR3 is 14 amino acids. CDR3 in DNA: TGTGCCAGCAGCTTGGGTCAGGGAAGTGATACGCAGTATTTT. This encodes CASSLGQGSDTQYF.

The chain employs TRBV5-1 and TRBJ2-3; 8 nucleotides line up with TRBD1. The CDR3 length is 17 residues. V was pared by 4 bases and J by 4 bases, with 14 bases of the junction left unmatched. Germline V lookup: CDR1 SGHRS, CDR2 YFSETQ. CDR3 protein: CASSIQGQGTTSDTQYF. DNA of the CDR3: TGCGCCAGCAGCATCCAAGGACAGGGAACGACCTCAGATACGCAGTATTTT. The whole variable domain, filled in from reference TRBV5-1 and TRBJ2-3, reads KAGVTQTPRYLIKTRGQQVTLSCSPISGHRSVSWYQQTPGQGLQFLFEYFSETQRNKGNFPGRFSGRQFSNSRSEMNVSTLELGDSALYLCASSIQGQGTTSDTQYFGPGTRLTVL.

The chain recombines TRBV5-6 with TRBJ1-2; no clear D. The germline V and J ends were trimmed by 5 bases and 8 bases, with 16 bases remaining between them. From germline, CDR1 is SGHDT and CDR2 YYEEEE. CDR3 length equals 13 residues. The CDR3 protein is CASRLIPGRGYTF. CDR3 DNA: TGTGCCAGCAGACTTATTCCGGGCAGGGGCTACACCTTC.

This chain uses TRBV7-3 with TRBJ1-5; no clear D. With 10 bases removed from V and 5 bases from J, the gap between germline ends came to 18 bases. Germline V gene sequence: CDR1 SGHTA, CDR2 FQGTGA. The length of the CDR3 is 14 residues. As DNA, the CDR3 is TGTGCCACCTGGAGCACGTGCCGGCATCAGCCCCAGCATTTT. Translating gives CATWSTCRHQPQHF.

The CDR3, as DNA: TGTGCCAGCAGTGGGACAGTTGAAGCTTTCTTT. Its protein is CASSGTVEAFF. This rearrangement joins TRBV2 to TRBJ1-1; a weak D match, TRBD1 (6 bases). In germline, CDR1 is SNHLY, CDR2 FYNNEI. V lost 4 bases to trimming and J lost 7 bases, with 7 bases between them. CDR3 size: 11 residues.

V gene TRBV2 combines with J gene TRBJ1-2, with TRBD1 as a possible D gene (5 bases). V was pared by 7 bases and J by 7 bases, with 19 bases between. The CDR3 has 14 residues. Germline CDR1 reads SNHLY; CDR2 reads FYNNEI. The CDR3 protein is CASISTPEGFGYTF. In DNA, the CDR3 is TGTGCCAGCATCTCGACCCCAGAGGGGTTTGGCTACACCTTC.